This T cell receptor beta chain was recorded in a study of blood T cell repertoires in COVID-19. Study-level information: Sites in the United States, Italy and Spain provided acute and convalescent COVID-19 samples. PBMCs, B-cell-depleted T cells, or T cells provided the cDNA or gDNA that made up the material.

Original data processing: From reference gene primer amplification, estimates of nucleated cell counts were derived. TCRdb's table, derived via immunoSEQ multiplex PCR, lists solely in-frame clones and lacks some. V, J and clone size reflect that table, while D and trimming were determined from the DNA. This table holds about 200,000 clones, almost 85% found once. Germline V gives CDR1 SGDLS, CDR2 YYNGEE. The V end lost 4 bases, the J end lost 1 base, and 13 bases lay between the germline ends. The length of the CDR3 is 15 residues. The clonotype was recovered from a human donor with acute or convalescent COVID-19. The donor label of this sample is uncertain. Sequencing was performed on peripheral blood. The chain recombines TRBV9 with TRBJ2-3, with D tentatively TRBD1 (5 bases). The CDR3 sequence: CASSPYDRRTDTQYF. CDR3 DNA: TGTGCCAGCAGCCCATACGACAGACGCACAGATACGCAGTATTTT.